A single sample gave rise to the 2 T cell receptor beta chains below, sequenced in a study of tumor-infiltrating lymphocytes in primary liver carcinoma. For each extraction, RNA and DNA were obtained together from approximately 20-30 mg of unsorted bulk tissue. The authors made TCR beta cDNA from about 500 ng total RNA with a constant-region primer. Slightly modified ARM-PCR with three nested multiplex PCR rounds yielded TCR beta libraries. Forward primers for TRBV1-TRBV30 and a C-beta reverse primer served the first two PCR rounds, at approximately 10 cycles each. TCRdb ran MiXCR on the multiplex PCR reads and lists one entry per CDR3 protein. The data hold around 120,000 distinct CDR3 sequences, with roughly 70% observed a single time. Material: tumor-adjacent normal liver tissue. The receptors originated from a woman aged 55-75 years with primary liver carcinoma and hepatitis B virus infection.

This chain joins TRBV28 and TRBJ1-3; TRBD1 might be the D (6 bases). The CDR3 consists of 17 residues. The V gene's germline CDR1 is MDHEN and CDR2 SYDVKM. Trimming pared 5 bases from V and 0 bases from J, leaving 17 bases between. CDR3 nucleotides: TGTGCCAGCAGTAAACCCAGACAGGCCAACTCTGGAAACACCATATATTTT. Its protein product is CASSKPRQANSGNTIYF.

Notes on this clonotype: This may stem from a read error, because a much larger clone lies one nucleotide away. The chain uses TRBV21-1 and TRBJ2-7. TRBV21-1 is annotated as a pseudogene. This CDR3 has 13 amino acids. Here the CDR3 reads CASNPRSPDEQYF. Written as DNA, the CDR3 is TGTGCCAGCAACCCAAGGTCTCCCGACGAGCAGTACTTC.